The 32 T cell receptor beta chains presented below share a single source sample, sequenced in a study of blood T cell repertoires in COVID-19. Clones were read by immunoSEQ multiplex PCR, and TCRdb kept only the in-frame ones, dropping some. The profile covers approximately 70,000 clones, with approximately 86% appearing a single time and around 3.9% taken by the ten largest. Sequencing was done on a sample of peripheral blood. Receptors originate from a man in his 70s with active COVID-19.

J is TRBJ2-5 and V is TRBV9, with TRBD2 matching over 15 bases. This CDR3 has 18 amino acids. Germline lookup yields CDR1 SGDLS and CDR2 YYNGEE. Trimming removed 4 bases from V and 4 bases from J; junction bases left unmatched: 11. The CDR3, as DNA: TGTGCCAGCAGCACCGGACTAGCGGGAGGGCCAGGCGGAGAGACCCAGTACTTC. It encodes CASSTGLAGGPGGETQYF. Variable domain in full (rest from reference TRBV9 and TRBJ2-5): DSGVTQTPKHLITATGQRVTLRCSPRSGDLSVYWYQQSLDQGLQFLIQYYNGEERAKGNILERFSAQQFPDLHSELNLSSLELGDSALYFCASSTGLAGGPGGETQYFGPGTRLLVL.

In this sample, this clone turned up many times. CDR3 coding DNA: TGTGCCAGCAGCCCCGACCCCGGGACAGATACGCAGTATTTT. It translates to CASSPDPGTDTQYF. This chain joins TRBV3-1 (or the pseudogene TRBV3-2) and TRBJ2-3; no reliable D call. The V gene lost 4 bases and the J gene lost 3 bases, with 11 bases spanning the gap. The CDR3 loop spans 14 amino acids. CDR1 and CDR2 from the germline V gene are LGHDT and YNNKEL (reference sequence).

This chain uses TRBV6-2 or TRBV6-3 with TRBJ1-1; D perhaps matches TRBD1 (5 bases). Trimming took off 1 base at V and 8 bases at J, with 8 bases between the two ends. The CDR3 totals 12 residues. From germline, CDR1 is MNHEY and CDR2 SVGEGT. CDR3 bases: TGTGCCAGCAGTTACTGGGGCAGGGAAGCTTTCTTT. Translation gives CASSYWGREAFF.

The genes are TRBV6-4 and TRBJ1-3; no clear D gene. Germline values: CDR1 MRHNA, CDR2 SNTAGT. V was shortened by 4 bases and J by 0 bases, with 16 bases between the two germline ends. The CDR3 has 17 amino acids. CDR3 DNA: TGTGCCAGCAGTGTGGGTGCAGGCCAGAGCTCTGGAAACACCATATATTTT. It encodes CASSVGAGQSSGNTIYF.

The chain recombines TRBV19 with TRBJ1-3; the match to TRBD1 covers 7 bases. The CDR3 is made up of 13 amino acids. Germline CDR1 LNHDA, CDR2 SQIVND (reference sequence). Unmatched junction bases numbered 6, after V lost 11 bases and J lost 2 bases. The CDR3 sequence is CAARQGAGNTIYF. The CDR3, as DNA: TGTGCCGCCAGACAGGGTGCTGGAAACACCATATATTTT.

The rearrangement uses TRBV11-3 and TRBJ1-5; 10 nucleotides match TRBD1. Germline values: CDR1 SGHNT, CDR2 YENEEA. CDR3 length equals 16 residues. The V gene end was trimmed by 5 bases and the J gene end by 5 bases; junction bases not matched to a gene: 9. CDR3 DNA: TGTGCCAGCAGCGCGGAGCCTGGACAGGGGGATCAGCCCCAGCATTTT. Translating gives CASSAEPGQGDQPQHF.

V and J are TRBV7-8 and TRBJ2-7, with D maybe TRBD2 (6 bases). The germline V and J ends were trimmed by 6 bases and 0 bases, with 15 bases remaining between them. There are 15 residues in the CDR3. The germline V gene encodes CDR1 SGHVS and CDR2 FQNEAQ. CDR3 amino acids: CASSSGGITSYEQYF. Here the CDR3 DNA reads TGTGCCAGCAGTTCTGGGGGGATCACCTCCTACGAGCAGTACTTC. Full variable domain (rest looked up from reference TRBV7-8 and TRBJ2-7): GAGVSQSPRYKVAKRGQDVALRCDPISGHVSLFWYQQALGQGPEFLTYFQNEAQLDKSGLPSDRFFAERPEGSVSTLKIQRTQQEDSAVYLCASSSGGITSYEQYFGPGTRLTVT.

The DNA for the CDR3 is TGTGCCAGCAGCCGACAGCGCTCTGGGGCCAACGTCCTGACTTTC. This encodes CASSRQRSGANVLTF. This sequence joins TRBV27 and TRBJ2-6, with D possibly TRBD1 on 5 matching bases. Germline V lookup: CDR1 MNHEY, CDR2 SMNVEV (reference sequence). V dropped 6 bases and J dropped 0 bases, with 9 bases sitting between them. The CDR3 covers 15 residues. Variable domain in full (rest from reference TRBV27 and TRBJ2-6): EAQVTQNPRYLITVTGKKLTVTCSQNMNHEYMSWYRQDPGLGLRQIYYSMNVEVTDKGDVPEGYKVSRKEKRNFPLILESPSPNQTSLYFCASSRQRSGANVLTFGAGSRLTVL.

The chain joins TRBV6-1 to TRBJ2-7, with 7 bases that match TRBD1. Germline V CDR1 and CDR2: MNHNS, SASEGT. Trimming removed 3 bases from V and 2 bases from J; junction bases left unmatched: 1. The CDR3 is 13 residues long. In DNA form, the CDR3 reads TGTGCCAGCAGTGAGGGACAGCCCTACGAGCAGTACTTC. Amino acid sequence: CASSEGQPYEQYF.

The chain is built from TRBV5-4 and TRBJ2-2, with D maybe TRBD2 (7 bases). Germline lookup yields CDR1 SGHNT and CDR2 YYREEE (reference sequence). The V and J ends lost 5 bases and 3 bases respectively, with 14 bases between them. The CDR3 has 15 amino acids. CDR3 in amino acids: CASRGGGYDTGELFF. In nucleotides, the CDR3 is TGTGCCAGCAGGGGAGGGGGATATGACACCGGGGAGCTGTTTTTT.

CDR3: CASSIGGQAASLNTEAFF. CDR3 DNA: TGTGCCAGTAGTATAGGGGGCCAGGCAGCCTCCTTGAACACTGAAGCTTTCTTT. This chain uses TRBV19 with TRBJ1-1; TRBD1 might be the D (5 bases). The germline V and J ends were trimmed by 1 base and 0 bases, with 18 bases remaining between them. The CDR3 has 18 amino acids. Germline V lookup: CDR1 LNHDA, CDR2 SQIVND (reference sequence).

V is TRBV19 and J is TRBJ2-1; 7 bases are shared with TRBD1. CDR1 is LNHDA, CDR2 SQIVND, per germline (reference sequence). Trimming cost V 7 bases and J 4 bases; bases outside gene matches: 10. The CDR3 loop spans 15 amino acids. The CDR3 region is CASNPPEGAYNEQFF. CDR3 nucleotides: TGTGCCAGTAACCCGCCCGAGGGGGCATACAATGAGCAGTTCTTC.

This rearrangement joins TRBV5-4 to TRBJ1-1; the match to TRBD1 covers 7 bases. V lost 0 bases to trimming and J lost 1 base; unmatched junction nucleotides: 3. CDR1 is SGHNT, CDR2 YYREEE, per germline (reference sequence). This CDR3 is 15 amino acids long. The CDR3 sequence is CASSLGGTANTEAFF. CDR3 nucleotide sequence: TGTGCCAGCAGCTTGGGAGGGACAGCGAACACTGAAGCTTTCTTT.

V gene TRBV3-1 (or the pseudogene TRBV3-2) combines with J gene TRBJ1-2; D is perhaps TRBD1 (6 bases). CDR3 length: 16 residues. The germline CDR1 and CDR2 sequences are LGHDT and YNNKEL (reference sequence). Between the trimmed V and J ends, which lost 2 bases and 2 bases, there was a span of 15 bases. This CDR3 is CASSQRGHPPNYGYTF. The CDR3 DNA follows: TGTGCCAGCAGCCAAAGGGGACACCCGCCAAACTATGGCTACACCTTC.

CDR3 coding DNA: TGTGCCACCAGTGACCGGACTAGCGGACGCACAGATACGCAGTATTTT. It encodes CATSDRTSGRTDTQYF. The rearrangement links TRBV24-1 to TRBJ2-3; 10 bases are shared with TRBD2. Germline trimming cut 4 bases from V and 1 base from J; bases unmatched to any gene: 4. Germline CDR1 KGHDR, CDR2 SFDVKD. This CDR3 contains 16 residues.

The chain combines TRBV14 with TRBJ2-1; 12 positions agree with TRBD2. V shed 8 bases, J shed 5 bases, and the junction held 10 bases outside the gene matches. The length of the CDR3 is 16 residues. Germline V gene data show CDR1 as SGHDN and CDR2 as FVKESK. The CDR3 region has the DNA TGTGCCAGCGGGGAACTAGCGGGAGGTGGCAACAATGAGCAGTTCTTC. It specifies CASGELAGGGNNEQFF.

This chain links TRBV2 with TRBJ2-7; TRBD1 aligns across 8 bases. Unmatched junction bases numbered 1, after V lost 3 bases and J lost 3 bases. The CDR3 totals 13 residues. In germline, CDR1 is SNHLY, CDR2 FYNNEI. CDR3 sequence reads: CASSEGQDYEQYF. Written as DNA, the CDR3 is TGTGCCAGCAGTGAGGGACAGGACTACGAGCAGTACTTC.

The genes are TRBV11-2 and TRBJ2-5, with D maybe TRBD2 (6 bases). V shed 7 bases and J shed 5 bases, with 14 bases lying between them. Germline lookup yields CDR1 SGHAT and CDR2 FQNNGV. There are 13 residues in the CDR3. CDR3 sequence (DNA): TGTGCCAGCACCTCGGGAGTCGGTGAGACCCAGTACTTC. Translating it yields CASTSGVGETQYF.

V and J are TRBV30 and TRBJ1-5, with D possibly TRBD1 on 5 matching bases. Germline values: CDR1 GTSNPN, CDR2 SVGIG (reference sequence). Trimming removed 0 bases at V and 0 bases at J, with 21 bases between. The CDR3 sequence is 19 residues long. The CDR3 sequence is CAWSVGLWGTPDSNQPQHF. The CDR3 nucleotides are TGTGCCTGGAGTGTAGGGCTCTGGGGGACTCCGGATAGCAATCAGCCCCAGCATTTT.

J is TRBJ1-2 and V is TRBV27, with D possibly matching TRBD1 (5 bases). The CDR3 has 13 amino acids. CDR1 and CDR2 from the germline V gene are MNHEY and SMNVEV (reference sequence). Deletions cut 10 bases from V and 8 bases from J, with 20 bases between. The CDR3 nucleotides are TGTGCCACCAAAGGGGTCACGGACGGGGGCTACACCTTC. The encoded protein is CATKGVTDGGYTF.

The V call is TRBV7-2, the J call TRBJ2-3; D unclear. Trimming stripped 8 bases from V and 0 bases from J, with 9 bases between. CDR1 is SGHTA and CDR2 is FQGNSA in the germline V gene. The CDR3 totals 13 residues. The CDR3, as DNA: TGTGCCAGCCGCCCCAGTAGCACAGATACGCAGTATTTT. Translation gives CASRPSSTDTQYF.

V is TRBV19 and J is TRBJ2-1; D might be TRBD1 (7 bases). This CDR3 comprises 15 residues. Germline assignment: CDR1 LNHDA and CDR2 SQIVND (reference sequence). The V gene lost 4 bases and the J gene lost 0 bases, with 10 bases spanning the gap. CDR3 nucleotides: TGTGCCAGTAGTACCAGGGGGGACTCCTACAATGAGCAGTTCTTC. As protein: CASSTRGDSYNEQFF.

The chain employs TRBV19 and TRBJ1-4, with 9 bases lining up with TRBD1. CDR3 size: 15 residues. Germline V CDR1 and CDR2: LNHDA, SQIVND (reference sequence). V trimming: 5 bases; J trimming: 4 bases; junction bases outside the gene matches: 5. The CDR3 DNA reads TGTGCCAGTAGTCTACCGGGACAGGGTAATGAAAAACTGTTTTTT. It codes for CASSLPGQGNEKLFF.

This clone is a singleton in its sample. The CDR3 DNA is TGTGCCAGCAGCCCCAGGGGCGGGAGGGTCACCCATGAGCAGTTCTTC. Residues: CASSPRGGRVTHEQFF. The chain joins TRBV7-2 to TRBJ2-1; 9 positions match TRBD2. Germline values: CDR1 SGHTA, CDR2 FQGNSA. The CDR3 length is 16 residues. V lost 5 bases to trimming and J lost 8 bases; unmatched junction nucleotides: 13.

The chain couples TRBV5-5 to TRBJ2-1; D is perhaps TRBD1 (6 bases). V lost 6 bases, J lost 3 bases, and 19 bases lay in between. CDR3 length equals 16 residues. Germline assignment: CDR1 SGHKS and CDR2 YYEKEE (reference sequence). The CDR3 coding sequence is TGTGCCAGCACCCTGATCCCGACAGGTTACTACAATGAGCAGTTCTTC. It translates to CASTLIPTGYYNEQFF. Combining the CDR3 with reference TRBV5-5 and TRBJ2-1 gives the whole variable domain DAGVTQSPTHLIKTRGQQVTLRCSPISGHKSVSWYQQVLGQGPQFIFQYYEKEERGRGNFPDRFSARQFPNYSSELNVNALLLGDSALYLCASTLIPTGYYNEQFFGPGTRLTVL.

The chain is built from TRBV7-3 and TRBJ2-7; 14 bases line up with TRBD2. This CDR3 has 15 amino acids. The germline V gene encodes CDR1 SGHTA and CDR2 FQGTGA. V shed 5 bases, J shed 7 bases, and the junction held 7 bases outside the gene matches. CDR3 coding DNA: TGTGCCAGCAGCCCGGGACTAGCGGGGGCCTTAGAGCAGTACTTC. Protein: CASSPGLAGALEQYF.

This chain links TRBV5-1 with TRBJ1-3; D remains unclear. Trimming took 0 bases from V and 9 from J, leaving 10 bases between them. The CDR3 is 13 residues long. Germline lookup yields CDR1 SGHRS and CDR2 YFSETQ. The CDR3 coding sequence is TGCGCCAGCAGCTTGGGCTTAGGAGGCACCATATATTTT. This encodes CASSLGLGGTIYF.

The rearrangement joins TRBV20-1 to TRBJ1-2; no firm D call. This CDR3 is built from 11 residues. Trimming pared 3 bases from V and 4 bases from J, leaving 6 bases between. Germline V gene sequence: CDR1 DFQATT, CDR2 SNEGSKA (reference sequence). DNA of the CDR3: TGCAGTGCTAGGGGCGCCTATGGCTACACCTTC. It encodes CSARGAYGYTF.

CDR3 nucleotide sequence: TGTGCCAGCAGCCAAGGAGGACTAGGGGGGGATACGCAGTATTTT. As protein: CASSQGGLGGDTQYF. The V call is TRBV3-1 (or the pseudogene TRBV3-2), the J call TRBJ2-3; possibly TRBD2 for D (7 bases). The CDR3 consists of 15 residues. Germline assignment: CDR1 LGHDT and CDR2 YNNKEL (reference sequence). V was clipped by 1 base and J by 6 bases, with 14 bases between them.

This clone was picked up one time. Written as DNA, the CDR3 is TGCGCCAGCAGACTGGGACAGGGGGATGAAAAACTGTTTTTT. Translated, it gives CASRLGQGDEKLFF. V and J are TRBV5-1 and TRBJ1-4; 11 bases fit TRBD1. J lost 6 bases, V lost 5 bases, and 3 bases had no gene match. Germline CDR1 reads SGHRS; CDR2 reads YFSETQ. CDR3 length: 14 amino acids.

The rearrangement uses TRBV4-1 and TRBJ2-2; D is uncertain. The CDR3 is 11 residues long. V lost 2 bases and J 7 bases, leaving 2 bases between the germline ends. CDR1 MGHRA and CDR2 YSYEKL come from the germline V gene. The CDR3 DNA reads TGCGCCAGCAGCCAACACGGGGAGCTGTTTTTT. Translation: CASSQHGELFF.

The gene calls are TRBV7-9 and TRBJ2-7, with 8 positions matching TRBD2. Germline trimming cut 7 bases from V and 6 bases from J; bases unmatched to any gene: 14. The CDR3 sequence is 15 residues long. The germline gives CDR1 SEHNR, CDR2 FQNEAQ (reference sequence). CDR3 sequence: CASTMGAGGPSEQYF. The DNA of the CDR3 is TGTGCCAGCACCATGGGGGCGGGGGGTCCCTCCGAGCAGTACTTC.